The T cell receptor beta chain under discussion was sequenced for a study of CD8 T cells in ankylosing spondylitis. General study points: One TCR beta motif, made up of about 8 highly homologous variants, appeared characteristic of ankylosing spondylitis blood. Disease-linked clones, CD8+, were relatively rare in peripheral blood.

Using quantitative 5'-RACE with molecular barcodes, the authors made TCR beta libraries. TCRdb itself ran the 5' RACE reads through MiXCR, one entry per CDR3 protein. The sample shows hundreds of thousands of distinct CDR3 sequences, less than 25% of them seen only once. This clonotype was observed a few times. Its specificity is unknown. The germline V gene encodes CDR1 DFQATT and CDR2 SNEGSKA (reference sequence). The CDR3 consists of 15 residues. The V gene lost 2 bases and the J gene lost 1 base, with 14 bases spanning the gap. This chain links TRBV20-1 with TRBJ2-5; no reliable D call. Sequencing used blood, either unsorted or a sorted T cell fraction (not recorded which). This TCR came from a female donor with ankylosing spondylitis or in good health (not recorded which). This CDR3 reads CSARRAPVPQETQYF. In DNA, the CDR3 is TGCAGTGCTAGAAGGGCACCGGTACCCCAAGAGACCCAGTACTTC.